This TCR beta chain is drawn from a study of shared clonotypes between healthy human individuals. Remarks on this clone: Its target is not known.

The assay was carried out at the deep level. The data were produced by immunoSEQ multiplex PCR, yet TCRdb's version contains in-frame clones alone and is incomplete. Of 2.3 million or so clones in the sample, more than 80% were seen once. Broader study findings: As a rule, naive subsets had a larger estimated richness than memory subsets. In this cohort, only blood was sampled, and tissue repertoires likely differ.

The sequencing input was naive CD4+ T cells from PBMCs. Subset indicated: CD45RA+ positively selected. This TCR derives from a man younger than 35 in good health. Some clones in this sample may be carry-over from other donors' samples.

DNA for the CDR3: TGCGCCAGCAGGCTACAGGGGGATACCTACGAGCAGTACTTC. Translated: CASRLQGDTYEQYF. This chain connects TRBV4-3 to TRBJ2-7; 8 nucleotides align to TRBD1. Germline CDR1 LGHNA, CDR2 YSLEER. V was pared by 6 bases and J by 2 bases, with 6 bases of the junction left unmatched. The CDR3 is made up of 14 amino acids.